A single sample gave rise to the 19 T cell receptor beta chains below, sequenced in a study of shared clonotypes between healthy human individuals. The table came from immunoSEQ multiplex PCR; TCRdb's copy has only in-frame clones and leaves some out. This table has roughly 2.2 million clones, over 85% appearing once. The specimen sequenced was naive CD4+ T cells from PBMCs. Subset indicated: CD45RA+ positively selected. Receptors were obtained from a man aged 18 to 29 in good health. Some clones in this sample may be carry-over from other donors' samples.

The gene calls are TRBV18 and TRBJ2-5, with D possibly TRBD2 on 5 matching bases. There are 13 residues in the CDR3. The germline gives CDR1 KGHSH, CDR2 LQKENI. Trimming stripped 6 bases from V and 4 bases from J, with 12 bases between. The CDR3 nucleotides are TGTGCCAGCTCCACCTTGGGGAGAGAGACCCAGTACTTC. As protein: CASSTLGRETQYF.

The chain combines TRBV28 with TRBJ1-5; a weak D match, TRBD1 (6 bases). CDR3 length: 15 residues. Germline-derived CDR1 and CDR2 are MDHEN and SYDVKM. The ends were cut back, 5 bases at V and 5 bases at J, with 16 bases in the middle. For the CDR3, the DNA is TGTGCCAGCAGTCCAAACAGGGATTTCTATCAGCCCCAGCATTTT. Its protein product is CASSPNRDFYQPQHF.

The sample holds one count of this clone. J is TRBJ2-5 and V is TRBV5-8; 7 bases are a match to TRBD2. The CDR3 has 16 residues. V shed 1 base and J 0 bases; nucleotides not matched to a gene: 6. CDR1 and CDR2 from the germline V gene are SGHTS and YDEGEE. CDR3 protein: CASSLLGGEYQETQYF. The DNA of the CDR3 is TGTGCCAGCAGCTTGTTGGGAGGGGAATACCAAGAGACCCAGTACTTC.

V gene TRBV20-1 combines with J gene TRBJ2-1, with D possibly called TRBD1 or TRBD2 (5 bases each). The germline V gene has CDR1 DFQATT and CDR2 SNEGSKA (reference sequence). The ends were cut back, 6 bases at V and 8 bases at J, with 11 bases in the middle. The length of the CDR3 is 11 residues. CDR3 in amino acids: CSAGTTHEQFF. The CDR3, as DNA: TGCAGTGCCGGGACGACCCATGAGCAGTTCTTC.

The chain recombines TRBV2 with TRBJ2-1; a possible D gene is TRBD2 (6 bases). The germline CDR1 and CDR2 sequences are SNHLY and FYNNEI. Trimming removed 7 bases from V and 3 bases from J, with 13 bases in between. CDR3 size: 14 residues. The CDR3 loop is CASKGAGVYNEQFF. In DNA form, the CDR3 reads TGTGCCAGCAAAGGAGCGGGTGTCTACAATGAGCAGTTCTTC.

This chain connects TRBV11-3 to TRBJ2-1; D gene unclear. Germline CDR1 and CDR2: SGHNT and YENEEA. V was clipped by 5 bases and J by 4 bases, with 9 bases between them. This CDR3 contains 13 residues. In DNA, the CDR3 is TGTGCCAGCAGCATCAACACTTACAATGAGCAGTTCTTC. Amino acid sequence: CASSINTYNEQFF.

This rearrangement joins TRBV9 to TRBJ2-5; D not certain. Looked up from germline, CDR1 is SGDLS and CDR2 is YYNGEE. V was cut by 0 bases and J by 5 bases, with 11 bases left in between. CDR3 length: 14 residues. The DNA for the CDR3 is TGTGCCAGCAGCGTAGTATCTAGTTCGGAGACCCAGTACTTC. It translates to CASSVVSSSETQYF.

This chain's CDR3 is CASSLAGSGANVLTF. The CDR3 DNA follows: TGTGCCAGCAGCTTGGCCGGCTCTGGGGCCAACGTCCTGACTTTC. The chain combines TRBV5-4 with TRBJ2-6; no firm D call. The V gene's germline CDR1 is SGHNT and CDR2 YYREEE (reference sequence). The CDR3 is 15 residues long. V lost 0 bases and J lost 0, with 4 bases in between.

The V call is TRBV15, the J call TRBJ1-5, with D tentatively TRBD1 (6 bases). CDR3 length: 15 amino acids. V was pared by 0 bases and J by 6 bases, with 12 bases between. Germline lookup yields CDR1 LNHNV and CDR2 YYDKDF (reference sequence). The CDR3 sequence is CATSRDSGGFQPQHF. DNA of the CDR3: TGTGCCACCAGCAGAGATTCGGGGGGCTTTCAGCCCCAGCATTTT.

V and J are TRBV2 and TRBJ1-6, with D tentatively TRBD1 (6 bases). The V end was cut by 1 base, the J end by 14 bases, with 18 bases between. The CDR3 runs 15 residues. Per germline, CDR1 SNHLY and CDR2 FYNNEI. CDR3 in DNA: TGTGCCAGCAGTGAAGAGGTGACAGGCGGGGCCACCCTCCACTTT. Translating gives CASSEEVTGGATLHF.

This chain links TRBV28 with TRBJ2-1, with a weak D call TRBD2 (6 bases). Per germline, CDR1 MDHEN and CDR2 SYDVKM. CDR3 size: 15 residues. Trimming removed 6 bases from V and 3 bases from J, with 15 bases in between. CDR3 amino acids: CASRPGLQVYNEQFF. CDR3 sequence (DNA): TGTGCCAGCAGGCCGGGACTTCAGGTCTACAATGAGCAGTTCTTC.

This chain links TRBV18 with TRBJ2-7; no definite D call. This CDR3 comprises 13 residues. Trimming removed 6 bases at V and 9 bases at J, with 18 bases between. Germline V gives CDR1 KGHSH, CDR2 LQKENI. CDR3 sequence: CASSGEVSSGQYF. In DNA form, the CDR3 reads TGTGCCAGCTCGGGCGAGGTGTCCTCGGGGCAGTACTTC. Based on the CDR3 plus reference TRBV18 and TRBJ2-7, the full variable domain is NAGVMQNPRHLVRRRGQEARLRCSPMKGHSHVYWYRQLPEEGLKFMVYLQKENIIDESGMPKERFSAEFPKEGPSILRIQQVVRGDSAAYFCASSGEVSSGQYFGPGTRLTVT.

This clone was recorded only once. Other DNA sequences from this sample encode an identical CDR3 as well. The rearrangement links TRBV29-1 to TRBJ2-3, with 11 bases lining up with TRBD1. Germline V gene lookup returns CDR1 SQVTM and CDR2 ANQGSEA. J was trimmed by 3 bases and V by 3 bases; bases with no gene match: 2. There are 14 residues in the CDR3. The CDR3 spells CSVEGTGGTDTQYF. The CDR3 region has the DNA TGCAGCGTTGAGGGGACAGGGGGGACAGATACGCAGTATTTT.

This chain uses TRBV6-1 with TRBJ1-2; TRBD1 matches 7 bases. V lost 0 bases and J lost 6; bases outside the gene matches: 4. CDR3 length: 14 residues. Germline CDR1 is MNHNS and CDR2 is SASEGT. DNA of the CDR3: TGTGCCAGCAGTGAAGCAGGGGGCCAAGATGGCTACACCTTC. Translation gives CASSEAGGQDGYTF.

This chain links TRBV18 with TRBJ1-3; 7 nucleotides align to TRBD1. The trim removed 5 bases at V and 2 bases at J, leaving 0 bases unmatched. The CDR3 consists of 13 residues. In germline, CDR1 is KGHSH, CDR2 LQKENI. The DNA of the CDR3 is TGTGCCAGCTCAGACAGGGCTGGAAACACCATATATTTT. Protein sequence: CASSDRAGNTIYF.

This clone was seen just once. The chain employs TRBV7-9 and TRBJ2-1; D assignment may be TRBD1 or TRBD2 (5 bases each). CDR1 is SEHNR, CDR2 FQNEAQ, per germline (reference sequence). The CDR3 extends over 15 amino acids. V was clipped by 1 base and J by 2 bases, with 9 bases between them. In nucleotides, the CDR3 is TGTGCCAGCAGCTTAGGGGGGAATACCTACAATGAGCAGTTCTTC. Translating it yields CASSLGGNTYNEQFF.

For this clone: At one of its ends the junction is not consistent with the germline gene, which may arise from a read error. The chain is built from TRBV28 and TRBJ1-1; D unclear. Germline V gene lookup returns CDR1 MDHEN and CDR2 SYDVKM. The CDR3 is 16 residues long. In DNA, the CDR3 is TGTGCCAGCAGTCTCCTCCCGGACCTTTCGAACACGGAAGCTTTCTTT. It codes for CASSLLPDLSNTEAFF.

In its sample, this clone was seen once. This chain links TRBV28 with TRBJ2-5; D is possibly TRBD1 (5 bases). The germline CDR1 and CDR2 sequences are MDHEN and SYDVKM. CDR3 length: 14 residues. Between the trimmed V and J ends, which lost 10 bases and 1 base, there was a span of 16 bases. Written as DNA, the CDR3 is TGTGCCACCAGACCCCAGGGCGGCCAAGAGACCCAGTACTTC. Amino acid sequence: CATRPQGGQETQYF.

This chain links TRBV5-4 with TRBJ2-1, with D maybe TRBD2 (6 bases). The CDR3 length is 13 residues. Germline-derived CDR1 and CDR2 are SGHNT and YYREEE (reference sequence). Trimming shortened V by 4 bases and J by 8 bases, and 13 bases separated the two germline ends. The CDR3 spells CASSPTSFDEQFF. The CDR3 DNA sequence: TGTGCCAGCAGCCCGACTAGTTTCGATGAGCAGTTCTTC. The full variable domain, completed using reference TRBV5-4 and TRBJ2-1, is ETGVTQSPTHLIKTRGQQVTLRCSSQSGHNTVSWYQQALGQGPQFIFQYYREEENGRGNFPPRFSGLQFPNYSSELNVNALELDDSALYLCASSPTSFDEQFFGPGTRLTVL.